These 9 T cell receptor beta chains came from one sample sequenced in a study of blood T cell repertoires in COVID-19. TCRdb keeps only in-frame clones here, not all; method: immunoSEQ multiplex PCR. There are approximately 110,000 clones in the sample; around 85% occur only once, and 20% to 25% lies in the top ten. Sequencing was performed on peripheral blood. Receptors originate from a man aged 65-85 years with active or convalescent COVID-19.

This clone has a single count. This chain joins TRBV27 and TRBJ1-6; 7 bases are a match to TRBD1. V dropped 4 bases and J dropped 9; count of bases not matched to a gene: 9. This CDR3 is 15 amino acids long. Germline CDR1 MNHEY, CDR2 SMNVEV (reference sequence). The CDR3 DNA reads TGTGCCAGCAGTTCCCGGGACAGTCGGTTTTCACCCCTCCACTTT. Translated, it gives CASSSRDSRFSPLHF.

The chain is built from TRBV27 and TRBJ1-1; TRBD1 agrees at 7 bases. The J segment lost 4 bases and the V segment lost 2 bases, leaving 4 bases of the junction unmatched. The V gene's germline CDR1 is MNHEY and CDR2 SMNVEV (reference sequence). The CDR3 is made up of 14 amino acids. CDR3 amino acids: CASSLRGRSTEAFF. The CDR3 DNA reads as TGTGCCAGCAGTTTAAGGGGGCGAAGCACTGAAGCTTTCTTT.

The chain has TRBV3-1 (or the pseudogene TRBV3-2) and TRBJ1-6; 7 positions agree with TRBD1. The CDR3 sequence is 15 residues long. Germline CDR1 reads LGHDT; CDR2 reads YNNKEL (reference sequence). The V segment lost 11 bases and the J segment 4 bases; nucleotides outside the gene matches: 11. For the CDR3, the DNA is TGTGCCCCCAAAACTCCGGGACAGTATAATTCACCCCTCCACTTT. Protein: CAPKTPGQYNSPLHF.

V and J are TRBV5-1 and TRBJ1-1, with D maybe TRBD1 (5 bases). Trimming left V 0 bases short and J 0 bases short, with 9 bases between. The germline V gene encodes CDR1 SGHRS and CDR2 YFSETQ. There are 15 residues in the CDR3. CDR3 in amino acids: CASSLGGGLNTEAFF. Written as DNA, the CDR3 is TGCGCCAGCAGCTTGGGCGGGGGACTGAACACTGAAGCTTTCTTT.

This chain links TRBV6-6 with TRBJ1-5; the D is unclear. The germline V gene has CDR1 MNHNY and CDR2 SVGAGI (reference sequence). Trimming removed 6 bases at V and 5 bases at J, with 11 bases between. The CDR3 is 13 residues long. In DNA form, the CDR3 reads TGTGCCAGCAGGCCGGCGACTCATCAGCCCCAGCATTTT. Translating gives CASRPATHQPQHF.

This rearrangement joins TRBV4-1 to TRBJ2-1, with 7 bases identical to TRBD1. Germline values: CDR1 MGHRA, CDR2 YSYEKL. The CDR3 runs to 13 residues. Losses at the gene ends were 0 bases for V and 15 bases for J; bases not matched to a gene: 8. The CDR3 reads CASSQDQDRIRFF. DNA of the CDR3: TGCGCCAGCAGCCAAGATCAGGACAGGATTCGGTTCTTC.

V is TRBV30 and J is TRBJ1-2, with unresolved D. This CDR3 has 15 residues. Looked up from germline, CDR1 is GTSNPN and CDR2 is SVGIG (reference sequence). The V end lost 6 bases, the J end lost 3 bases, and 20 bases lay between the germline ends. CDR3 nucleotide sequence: TGTGCCTGCCCATACCGTAGCCGAGAGCACTATGGCTACACCTTC. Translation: CACPYRSREHYGYTF.

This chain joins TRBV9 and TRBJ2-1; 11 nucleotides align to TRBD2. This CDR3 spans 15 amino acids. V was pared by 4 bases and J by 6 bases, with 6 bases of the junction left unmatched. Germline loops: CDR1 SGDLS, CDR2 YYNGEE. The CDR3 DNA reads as TGTGCCAGCAGCCCAGGACTAGCGGGTGGCAATGAGCAGTTCTTC. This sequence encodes CASSPGLAGGNEQFF.

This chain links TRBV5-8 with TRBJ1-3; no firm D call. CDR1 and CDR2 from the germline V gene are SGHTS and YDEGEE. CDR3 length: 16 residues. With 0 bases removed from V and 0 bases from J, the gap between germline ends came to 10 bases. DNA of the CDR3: TGTGCCAGCAGCTTGGCCAACCAGAACTCTGGAAACACCATATATTTT. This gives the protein CASSLANQNSGNTIYF.